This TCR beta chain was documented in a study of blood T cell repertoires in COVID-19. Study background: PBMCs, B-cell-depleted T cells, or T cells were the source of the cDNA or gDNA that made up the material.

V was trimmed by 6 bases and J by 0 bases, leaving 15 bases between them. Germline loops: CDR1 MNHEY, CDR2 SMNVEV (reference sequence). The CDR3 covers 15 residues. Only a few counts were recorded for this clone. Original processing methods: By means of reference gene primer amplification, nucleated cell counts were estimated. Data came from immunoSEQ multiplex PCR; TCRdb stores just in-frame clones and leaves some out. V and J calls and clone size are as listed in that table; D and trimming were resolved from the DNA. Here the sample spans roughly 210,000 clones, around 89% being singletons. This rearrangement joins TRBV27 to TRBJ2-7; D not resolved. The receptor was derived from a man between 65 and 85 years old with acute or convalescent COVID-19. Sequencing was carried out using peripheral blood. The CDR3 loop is CASRLGQASSYEQYF. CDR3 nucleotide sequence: TGTGCCAGCAGGCTGGGTCAGGCGTCCTCCTACGAGCAGTACTTC.